This record concerns one TCR beta chain sequence. The antigen remains unidentified. The CDR3 runs to 14 residues. Germline CDR1 is DFQATT and CDR2 is SNEGSKA (reference sequence). V was trimmed by 5 bases and J by 5 bases, leaving 18 bases between them. TCRdb processed the 5' RACE reads anew with MiXCR; each CDR3 protein has one entry. This table holds about 730,000 distinct CDR3 sequences, approximately 21% found once. The data belong to a study of identical twins. General study points: Insertions were reduced in abundant cord blood beta clonotypes but not in memory repertoires.

These records were also assigned to another study, of T cells expressing NK-cell markers. From that report: Over 5 donors had dominant NKG2C+ clonotypes that comprised about 1.0-7.5% of their CD8+ T cells.

The sample consisted of PBMCs. The chain joins TRBV20-1 to TRBJ1-1, with a tentative D call TRBD1 (5 bases). This TCR was recovered from a young woman in good health. This chain's CDR3 is CSAPPPKGWTEAFF. CDR3 coding DNA: TGCAGTGCTCCTCCCCCGAAGGGGTGGACTGAAGCTTTCTTT.